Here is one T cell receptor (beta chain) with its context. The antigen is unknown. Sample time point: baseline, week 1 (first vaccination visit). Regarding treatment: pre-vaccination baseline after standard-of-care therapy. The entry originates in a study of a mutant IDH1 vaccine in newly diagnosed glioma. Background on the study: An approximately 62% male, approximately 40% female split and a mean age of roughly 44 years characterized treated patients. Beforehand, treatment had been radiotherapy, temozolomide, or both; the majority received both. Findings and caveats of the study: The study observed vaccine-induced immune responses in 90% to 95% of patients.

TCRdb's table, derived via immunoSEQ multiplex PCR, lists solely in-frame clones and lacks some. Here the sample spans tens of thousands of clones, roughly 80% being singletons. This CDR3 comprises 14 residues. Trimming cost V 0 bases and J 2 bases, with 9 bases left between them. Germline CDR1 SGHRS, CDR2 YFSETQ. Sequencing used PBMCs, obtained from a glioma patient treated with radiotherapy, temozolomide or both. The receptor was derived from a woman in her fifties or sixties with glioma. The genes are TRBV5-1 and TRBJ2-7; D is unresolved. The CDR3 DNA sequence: TGCGCCAGCAGCTTGGTTCCCGGTGCCTACGAGCAGTACTTC. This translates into CASSLVPGAYEQYF.